This T cell receptor beta chain was sequenced for a study of technical replicates of blood from several donors. Here immunoSEQ multiplex PCR was the method, and the copy in TCRdb shows in-frame clones only, minus some. Seen here are 55,000 to 75,000 clones, about 95% observed once, and the top ten hold roughly 3.1%. The J segment lost 4 bases and the V segment lost 2 bases, leaving 2 bases of the junction unmatched. Germline CDR1 reads SGHAT; CDR2 reads FQDESV (reference sequence). This CDR3 is built from 15 residues. The receptor was derived from a human donor in good health. Some clones in this sample may be carry-over from other donors' samples. V usage is TRBV11-1 and J usage is TRBJ2-2, with 9 bases that match TRBD2. Input material: PBMCs. In nucleotides, the CDR3 is TGTGCCAGCAGCTTACGCGGGGGGGCCACCGGGGAGCTGTTTTTT. Translation gives CASSLRGGATGELFF.